This is a list of T cell receptor beta chains from one sample in a study of neoadjuvant anti-PD-1 for oral cavity cancer. Produced via immunoSEQ multiplex PCR; TCRdb's table is partial and in-frame only. The data show around 13,000 clones, more than 60% seen once. Sequenced here: PBMCs, sampled before nivolumab (anti-PD-1) treatment. The receptors were gathered from a person aged 35-79 years with oral cavity squamous cell carcinoma. The CDR3 runs from the conserved cysteine through the conserved F or W. Fields, in order: V gene, clone size, J gene, CDR3 protein. The size field is filled for only some rows; it gives once, few, many or a size class.

>TRBV2|.|TRBJ1-4
CASSRGRLGTNEKLFF
>TRBV4-1|.|TRBJ1-1
CASSQDAGEGTEAFF
>TRBV11-3|.|TRBJ2-7
CASSKRKYEQYF
>TRBV5-4|.|TRBJ1-1
CASSLQSPGSTEAFF
>TRBV19|.|TRBJ2-3
CASSSRSGGLLTDTQYF
>TRBV11-2|few|TRBJ2-7
CASSTWTGLAYEQYF
>TRBV4-1|.|TRBJ2-7
CASSQGLRDRWRTYEQYF
>TRBV27|.|TRBJ2-7
CASRPLVAGSYEQYF
>TRBV29-1|few|TRBJ2-7
CSYSGTSYEQYF
>TRBV5-1|.|TRBJ1-3
CASRQGAGNTIYF
>TRBV6-6|.|TRBJ1-2
CASSPSQGQGARGYTF
>TRBV13|.|TRBJ1-2
CASTSRGGPEGYTF
>TRBV27|once|TRBJ2-7
CASSLRLRDTYEQYF
>TRBV5-5|.|TRBJ1-1
CASSTGQGNTEAFF
>TRBV4-1|.|TRBJ2-1
CASSHPRRESSYNEQFF
>TRBV5-4|.|TRBJ1-1
CASSLALRTNTEAFF
>TRBV5-1|.|TRBJ1-2
CASSLVPDSLGGYTF
>TRBV11-3|few|TRBJ2-7
CASSGLEGHEQYF